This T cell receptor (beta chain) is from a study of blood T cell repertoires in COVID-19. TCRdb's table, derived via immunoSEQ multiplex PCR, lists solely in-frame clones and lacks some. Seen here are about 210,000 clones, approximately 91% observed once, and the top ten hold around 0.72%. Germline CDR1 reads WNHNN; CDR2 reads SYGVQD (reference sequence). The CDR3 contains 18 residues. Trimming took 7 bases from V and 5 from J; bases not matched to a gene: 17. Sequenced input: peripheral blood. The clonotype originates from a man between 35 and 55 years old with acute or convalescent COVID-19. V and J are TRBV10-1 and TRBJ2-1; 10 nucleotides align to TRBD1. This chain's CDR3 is CASTRDRGPGVQDNEQFF. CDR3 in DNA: TGCGCCAGCACCCGGGACAGGGGACCGGGAGTTCAGGACAATGAGCAGTTCTTC.